Each of the 6 T cell receptor beta chains below was sequenced from the same sample in a study of cytomegalovirus exposure and HLA in healthy donors. PCR primers comprised 60 Vbeta and 13 Jbeta primers. Clones were read by immunoSEQ multiplex PCR, and TCRdb kept only the in-frame ones, dropping some. There are fewer than 350,000 clones in the sample; about 87% occur only once, and approximately 2.4% lies in the top ten. Sequencing used PBMCs. Receptor source: a young woman in good health and CMV-seronegative.

The chain carries TRBV30 and TRBJ1-5, with no clear D. The V end was cut by 1 base, the J end by 9 bases, with 10 bases between. Germline CDR1 is GTSNPN and CDR2 is SVGIG (reference sequence). The CDR3 sequence is 12 residues long. CDR3 in amino acids: CAWSAGFGPQHF. CDR3 sequence (DNA): TGTGCCTGGAGTGCCGGTTTCGGGCCCCAGCATTTT.

CDR3: CASSTDSGYTF. Here the CDR3 DNA reads TGCGCCAGCAGCACGGACAGTGGCTACACCTTC. The chain uses TRBV5-1 and TRBJ1-2, with a weak D call TRBD1 (6 bases). V lost 4 bases and J 7 bases, leaving 8 bases between the germline ends. This CDR3 is 11 amino acids long. Germline V gene lookup returns CDR1 SGHRS and CDR2 YFSETQ.

This clone appeared a single time. This rearrangement joins TRBV5-6 to TRBJ2-1, with unresolved D. V was clipped by 0 bases and J by 3 bases, with 4 bases between them. There are 13 residues in the CDR3. CDR1 is SGHDT, CDR2 YYEEEE, per germline. The CDR3 loop is CASSLGSYNEQFF. In DNA, the CDR3 is TGTGCCAGCAGCTTGGGCAGCTACAATGAGCAGTTCTTC.

The CDR3 loop is CATSRPLAGVYNEQFF. The CDR3 nucleotides read TGTGCCACCAGCAGACCACTAGCGGGGGTTTACAATGAGCAGTTCTTC. The V and J genes are TRBV15 and TRBJ2-1, with TRBD2 matching 11 bases. The germline V gene encodes CDR1 LNHNV and CDR2 YYDKDF (reference sequence). The CDR3 runs to 16 residues. Trimming took 2 bases from V and 4 from J; bases not matched to a gene: 4.

The CDR3 is CASSEDRGSTDTQYF. CDR3 DNA: TGCGCCAGCAGTGAGGACAGGGGAAGCACAGATACGCAGTATTTT. The genes are TRBV10-1 and TRBJ2-3; 8 bases agree with TRBD1. The CDR3 consists of 15 residues. In germline, CDR1 is WNHNN, CDR2 SYGVQD (reference sequence). Trimming took 2 bases from V and 0 from J; bases not matched to a gene: 1.

J is TRBJ1-6 and V is TRBV6-4; D is perhaps TRBD1 (5 bases). CDR3 length: 15 residues. Germline-derived CDR1 and CDR2 are MRHNA and SNTAGT. Trimming left V 0 bases short and J 10 bases short, with 13 bases between. CDR3 loop: CASSDSPWGGSPLHF. Written as DNA, the CDR3 is TGTGCCAGCAGTGACTCCCCGTGGGGCGGATCACCCCTCCACTTT.